The 17 T cell receptor beta chains presented below share a single source sample, sequenced in a study of shared clonotypes between healthy human individuals. TCRdb keeps only in-frame clones here, not all; method: immunoSEQ multiplex PCR. Of about 750,000 clones detected, around 92% appear once; the ten largest clones hold less than 25%. The naive CD8 fraction comprised CD45RO-negative cells positively selected for CCR7 and excluded terminally differentiated effector memory CD45RA+ cells. Sequenced input: naive CD8+ T cells sorted from blood. Source of these receptors: a man aged 25 to 40 in good health.

The J gene is TRBJ2-1, the V gene TRBV28; 10 bases agree with TRBD2. The germline CDR1 and CDR2 sequences are MDHEN and SYDVKM. With 5 bases clipped from V and 4 bases from J, the junction kept 14 bases outside the gene matches. The CDR3 spans 18 residues. CDR3 amino acids: CASSPPNPGLALYNEQFF. DNA of the CDR3: TGTGCCAGCAGTCCGCCCAACCCGGGACTAGCGCTATACAATGAGCAGTTCTTC.

V usage is TRBV7-9 and J usage is TRBJ1-1; D call uncertain. CDR1 and CDR2 from the germline V gene are SEHNR and FQNEAQ (reference sequence). V was clipped by 3 bases and J by 2 bases, with 7 bases between them. CDR3 length equals 13 residues. The CDR3 protein is CASSFADNTEAFF. The CDR3 bases are TGTGCCAGCAGCTTTGCAGATAACACTGAAGCTTTCTTT. Variable domain in full (rest from reference TRBV7-9 and TRBJ1-1): DTGVSQNPRHKITKRGQNVTFRCDPISEHNRLYWYRQTLGQGPEFLTYFQNEAQLEKSRLLSDRFSAERPKGSFSTLEIQRTEQGDSAMYLCASSFADNTEAFFGQGTRLTVV.

V and J are TRBV4-2 and TRBJ2-1; D gene ambiguous. CDR1 LGHNA and CDR2 YNFKEQ come from the germline V gene. The V end lost 3 bases, the J end lost 7 bases, and 10 bases lay between the germline ends. The CDR3 has 13 residues. CDR3 DNA sequence: TGTGCCAGCAGCCACGGTACGGGTAATGAGCAGTTCTTC. Amino acids: CASSHGTGNEQFF.

The rearrangement links TRBV7-9 to TRBJ2-1; D call uncertain. V gave up 6 bases and J gave up 8 bases, with 8 bases separating them. The V gene's germline CDR1 is SEHNR and CDR2 FQNEAQ (reference sequence). There are 11 residues in the CDR3. CDR3 sequence (DNA): TGTGCCAGCAGTCCTATCGATGAGCAGTTCTTC. Its translation is CASSPIDEQFF.

This clone turned up a few times. The chain employs TRBV2 and TRBJ2-7, with D unresolved. Germline V lookup: CDR1 SNHLY, CDR2 FYNNEI. V was shortened by 4 bases and J by 2 bases, with 6 bases between the two germline ends. The CDR3 spans 12 residues. The chain's CDR3 is CASSAGTYEQYF. CDR3 in DNA: TGTGCCAGCAGTGCCGGAACCTACGAGCAGTACTTC.

The chain joins TRBV19 to TRBJ2-7; 9 bases line up with TRBD2. V lost 1 base and J lost 6; bases outside the gene matches: 1. This CDR3 contains 13 residues. CDR1 is LNHDA, CDR2 SQIVND, per germline (reference sequence). The DNA for the CDR3 is TGTGCCAGTAGTATAGTTAGCGGGGGCGAGCAGTACTTC. Its protein product is CASSIVSGGEQYF.

The gene calls are TRBV15 and TRBJ2-7, with no clear D. The CDR3 has 14 amino acids. The V end lost 3 bases, the J end lost 2 bases, and 11 bases lay between the germline ends. Germline CDR1 is LNHNV and CDR2 is YYDKDF (reference sequence). CDR3 region: CATSSGRFAYEQYF. The CDR3 region has the DNA TGTGCCACCAGCAGTGGCAGGTTTGCCTACGAGCAGTACTTC.

CDR3 nucleotide sequence: TGTGCCACCTCCAGCGGACTAGGGGTCTACGAGCAGTACTTC. Residues: CATSSGLGVYEQYF. This chain uses TRBV27 with TRBJ2-7, with 7 positions matching TRBD2. Germline V gives CDR1 MNHEY, CDR2 SMNVEV (reference sequence). This CDR3 contains 14 residues. V lost 10 bases to trimming and J lost 3 bases; unmatched junction nucleotides: 12.

This chain connects TRBV9 to TRBJ2-1; D uncertain. V was cut by 0 bases and J by 6 bases, with 7 bases left in between. The CDR3 is 13 residues long. The germline CDR1 and CDR2 sequences are SGDLS and YYNGEE. In DNA form, the CDR3 reads TGTGCCAGCAGCGTAGGAGACGGCAATGAGCAGTTCTTC. It yields the protein CASSVGDGNEQFF.

The J gene is TRBJ2-7, the V gene TRBV7-9; D is perhaps TRBD1 (5 bases). Between the trimmed V and J ends, which lost 1 base and 5 bases, there was a span of 21 bases. This CDR3 has 17 residues. Germline values: CDR1 SEHNR, CDR2 FQNEAQ (reference sequence). The CDR3 coding sequence is TGTGCCAGCAGCTTAGATAGTCCTTGGCAGGGCCCCCACGAGCAGTACTTC. Its translation: CASSLDSPWQGPHEQYF. Full variable domain (remainder filled in from reference TRBV7-9 and TRBJ2-7): DTGVSQNPRHKITKRGQNVTFRCDPISEHNRLYWYRQTLGQGPEFLTYFQNEAQLEKSRLLSDRFSAERPKGSFSTLEIQRTEQGDSAMYLCASSLDSPWQGPHEQYFGPGTRLTVT.

The J gene is TRBJ1-2, the V gene TRBV7-9; no reliable D call. The V end was cut by 1 base, the J end by 5 bases, with 11 bases between. CDR1 SEHNR and CDR2 FQNEAQ come from the germline V gene (reference sequence). This CDR3 has 14 amino acids. The CDR3 protein is CASSLEMDYYGYTF. DNA of the CDR3: TGTGCCAGCAGCTTAGAGATGGATTATTATGGCTACACCTTC.

V usage is TRBV28 and J usage is TRBJ2-1, with 7 bases aligning to TRBD1. In germline, CDR1 is MDHEN, CDR2 SYDVKM. The CDR3 spans 17 residues. The ends lost 1 base at V and 4 bases at J; junction bases unmatched: 10. CDR3 sequence: CASSLFQGTVEYNEQFF. The CDR3 region has the DNA TGTGCCAGCAGTTTATTTCAGGGGACAGTAGAATACAATGAGCAGTTCTTC. Complete variable domain (other parts from reference TRBV28 and TRBJ2-1): DVKVTQSSRYLVKRTGEKVFLECVQDMDHENMFWYRQDPGLGLRLIYFSYDVKMKEKGDIPEGYSVSREKKERFSLILESASTNQTSMYLCASSLFQGTVEYNEQFFGPGTRLTVL.

This chain joins TRBV28 and TRBJ2-7; D remains ambiguous. Germline-derived CDR1 and CDR2 are MDHEN and SYDVKM. This CDR3 is built from 14 residues. Trimming removed 7 bases from V and 3 bases from J, with 16 bases in between. The CDR3 DNA reads TGTGCCAGCACCGAGGTTACAGACCGCTACGAGCAGTACTTC. Its translation: CASTEVTDRYEQYF. The complete variable domain, with remaining parts taken from reference TRBV28 and TRBJ2-7, reads DVKVTQSSRYLVKRTGEKVFLECVQDMDHENMFWYRQDPGLGLRLIYFSYDVKMKEKGDIPEGYSVSREKKERFSLILESASTNQTSMYLCASTEVTDRYEQYFGPGTRLTVT.

In nucleotides, the CDR3 is TGTGCCAGCAGCACCGGACAGACCACAGCTAATGAAAAACTGTTTTTT. It translates to CASSTGQTTANEKLFF. The genes are TRBV7-9 and TRBJ1-4; tentative D call: TRBD1 (6 bases). The length of the CDR3 is 16 residues. CDR1 is SEHNR and CDR2 is FQNEAQ in the germline V gene (reference sequence). Deletions cut 5 bases from V and 3 bases from J, with 16 bases between.

The V call is TRBV7-2, the J call TRBJ2-1, with 11 bases lining up with TRBD2. In germline, CDR1 is SGHTA, CDR2 FQGNSA. V lost 5 bases and J lost 9; bases outside the gene matches: 12. The CDR3 consists of 16 residues. CDR3 region: CASSPIAGGALFEQFF. CDR3 coding DNA: TGTGCCAGCAGCCCGATAGCGGGAGGGGCTCTTTTTGAGCAGTTCTTC.

This chain joins TRBV5-1 and TRBJ2-7, with no clear D. V shed 0 bases and J shed 5 bases, with 12 bases lying between them. CDR3 length: 14 residues. Germline CDR1 is SGHRS and CDR2 is YFSETQ. Here the CDR3 reads CASSLANEGHEQYF. In DNA, the CDR3 is TGCGCCAGCAGCTTGGCCAATGAAGGGCACGAGCAGTACTTC.

The chain couples TRBV2 to TRBJ1-2, with D perhaps TRBD1 (5 bases). The CDR3 runs to 15 residues. Per germline, CDR1 SNHLY and CDR2 FYNNEI. V was pared by 0 bases and J by 0 bases, with 8 bases between. The CDR3 nucleotides are TGTGCCAGCAGTGAAGCTGCGGGGGCTAACTATGGCTACACCTTC. This codes for CASSEAAGANYGYTF.